Following are 16 T cell receptor beta chains from one sample sequenced in a study of blood T cell repertoires in COVID-19 (dated by TCRdb to about 2020). The protocol used for the library was the immunoSEQ multiplex PCR assay. Sourced from immuneACCESS, this table was stored by TCRdb with only in-frame sequences that have V and J called. A share of the clones is absent; for the studies checked, an unresolved V gene accounts for under half, and the remainder has no known explanation. This sample has about 68,000 clones in its table, and 70% to 90% of those were observed once. Of the sample, 3.4% is held by the ten largest clones. Material: peripheral blood. All receptors derive from a woman aged 50 to 60 with COVID-19, enrolled during active disease.

The chain couples TRBV28 to TRBJ1-5; D not resolved. The CDR3 is 14 residues long. Germline loops: CDR1 MDHEN, CDR2 SYDVKM. V was pared by 1 base and J by 0 bases, with 4 bases between. The CDR3 loop reads CASSLYYSNQPQHF. The CDR3 region has the DNA TGTGCCAGCAGTTTATACTATAGCAATCAGCCCCAGCATTTT.

This chain joins TRBV24-1 and TRBJ2-7; D might be TRBD2 (6 bases). This CDR3 region has 15 residues. V shed 5 bases and J shed 3 bases, with 16 bases lying between them. Looked up from germline, CDR1 is KGHDR and CDR2 is SFDVKD. The CDR3 protein is CATSAGGLWFYEQYF. CDR3 nucleotides: TGTGCCACCAGTGCCGGGGGACTCTGGTTCTACGAGCAGTACTTC.

The chain has TRBV7-3 and TRBJ2-1, with TRBD2 matching over 8 bases. Germline assignment: CDR1 SGHTA and CDR2 FQGTGA. This CDR3 region has 16 residues. Trimming took 4 bases from V and 8 from J; bases not matched to a gene: 13. CDR3 sequence reads: CASSWPVSGSSDEQFF. The CDR3 bases are TGTGCCAGCAGCTGGCCGGTGAGCGGGAGTTCTGATGAGCAGTTCTTC.

J is TRBJ1-6 and V is TRBV30, with 7 bases aligning to TRBD1. The V segment lost 0 bases and the J segment 6 bases; nucleotides outside the gene matches: 5. This CDR3 is 15 amino acids long. The V gene's germline CDR1 is GTSNPN and CDR2 SVGIG (reference sequence). The CDR3 DNA reads TGTGCCTGGAGTGTACAGAAGGGGGCTAATTCACCCCTCCACTTT. Translating it yields CAWSVQKGANSPLHF.

The CDR3, as DNA: TGTGCCAGCAGTTTCAACCAGGGTATTGGTGGCTACACCTTC. It specifies CASSFNQGIGGYTF. The genes are TRBV28 and TRBJ1-2; D may be TRBD1 (5 bases). The V gene's germline CDR1 is MDHEN and CDR2 SYDVKM. The CDR3 consists of 14 residues. V dropped 3 bases and J dropped 7 bases, with 15 bases sitting between them.

The chain couples TRBV10-1 to TRBJ1-5, with D maybe TRBD1 (6 bases). Trimming shortened V by 4 bases and J by 4 bases, and 8 bases separated the two germline ends. The V gene's germline CDR1 is WNHNN and CDR2 SYGVQD (reference sequence). The CDR3 covers 13 residues. The CDR3 protein is CASSVTGNQPQHF. The CDR3 nucleotides are TGCGCCAGCAGTGTTACAGGGAATCAGCCCCAGCATTTT.

The chain combines TRBV5-1 with TRBJ2-1, with 8 bases matching TRBD2. CDR1 and CDR2 (germline): SGHRS, YFSETQ. This CDR3 spans 14 amino acids. The junction had 6 bases not matched to a gene; V was cut back by 4 bases and J by 6 bases. The CDR3 nucleotides are TGCGCCAGCAGCCCGGGACTAGTCCCCAATGAGCAGTTCTTC. Its translation: CASSPGLVPNEQFF.

CDR3 region: CASHTNNEQFF. Here the CDR3 DNA reads TGCGCCAGCCATACTAACAATGAGCAGTTCTTC. The chain links TRBV5-1 to TRBJ2-1; unclear D gene. This CDR3 spans 11 amino acids. Germline CDR1 SGHRS, CDR2 YFSETQ. Trimming took off 7 bases at V and 5 bases at J, with 7 bases between the two ends.

The V and J genes are TRBV3-1 (or the pseudogene TRBV3-2) and TRBJ1-1; 7 bases map to TRBD1. The CDR3 runs 15 residues. Germline V gene sequence: CDR1 LGHDT, CDR2 YNNKEL (reference sequence). Trimming took 3 bases from V and 1 from J; bases not matched to a gene: 5. CDR3 bases: TGTGCCAGCAGCCAGAGGGGACAGCCGAACACTGAAGCTTTCTTT. Amino acid sequence: CASSQRGQPNTEAFF.

This sequence joins TRBV6-6 and TRBJ2-1, with 16 bases that match TRBD2. This CDR3 comprises 18 residues. With V trimmed by 5 bases and J by 8 bases, 12 bases remained unmatched. Germline CDR1 is MNHNY and CDR2 is SVGAGI (reference sequence). The CDR3, as DNA: TGTGCCAGCAGTCTACTCCCGGGACTAGCGGGAGGGCCCGATGAGCAGTTCTTC. Translated, it gives CASSLLPGLAGGPDEQFF.

The chain joins TRBV15 to TRBJ2-7; 10 bases match TRBD2. Germline V gene data show CDR1 as LNHNV and CDR2 as YYDKDF (reference sequence). The CDR3 contains 14 residues. J gave up 3 bases and V 1 base, and 0 bases lay outside the gene matches. CDR3 in DNA: TGTGCCACCAGCAGAGGGACTAGCGGCTACGAGCAGTACTTC. Translation gives CATSRGTSGYEQYF.

The chain recombines TRBV2 with TRBJ1-5; 8 bases map to TRBD1. Germline values: CDR1 SNHLY, CDR2 FYNNEI. The J segment lost 6 bases and the V segment lost 3 bases, leaving 7 bases of the junction unmatched. This CDR3 contains 15 residues. CDR3 sequence: CASSDFGQGVQPQHF. The CDR3 DNA follows: TGTGCCAGCAGTGACTTTGGACAGGGTGTTCAGCCCCAGCATTTT.

This clone occurred a few times. This chain uses TRBV28 with TRBJ2-7; D is undetermined. Trimming pared 5 bases from V and 4 bases from J, leaving 6 bases between. CDR1 is MDHEN, CDR2 SYDVKM, per germline. CDR3 length equals 11 residues. The CDR3 region has the DNA TGTGCCAGCAGTCCACGGTACGAGCAGTACTTC. As protein: CASSPRYEQYF.

The chain has TRBV7-2 and TRBJ2-1, with a possible D match to TRBD2 (5 bases). This CDR3 region has 13 residues. Germline values: CDR1 SGHTA, CDR2 FQGNSA. V was cut by 2 bases and J by 5 bases, with 7 bases left in between. The CDR3 loop is CASSLQRNNEQFF. The CDR3 nucleotides read TGTGCCAGCAGCTTACAGCGGAACAATGAGCAGTTCTTC.

In nucleotides, the CDR3 is TGTGCCAGCAGTTTAGCAGGGGAAACCTACAATGAGCAGTTCTTC. It codes for CASSLAGETYNEQFF. The chain is built from TRBV28 and TRBJ2-1, with D tentatively TRBD1 (6 bases). The CDR3 extends over 15 amino acids. Germline values: CDR1 MDHEN, CDR2 SYDVKM. Trimming removed 2 bases at V and 2 bases at J, with 10 bases between.

The V and J genes are TRBV4-1 and TRBJ2-6; 10 bases match TRBD1. The CDR3 consists of 18 residues. Per the germline V gene, CDR1 is MGHRA and CDR2 is YSYEKL. J was trimmed by 4 bases and V by 4 bases; bases with no gene match: 10. CDR3 DNA sequence: TGCGCCAGCAGCCTCCAAGGGACAGGGGTCCCCGGGGCCAACGTCCTGACTTTC. It yields the protein CASSLQGTGVPGANVLTF.